The following is a TCR beta chain sequence with its context. This clone was counted a few times. Its antigen is currently not known. Per-nucleotide qualities are absent, and no much larger clonotype sits a single base away. The CDR1 and CDR2 encoded by the germline V gene are KGHSH and LQKENI. From the cysteine up to the phenylalanine, the CDR3 has a length of 15 residues. The entry retains the CDR3 DNA only, 45 bases that are in frame from base 1. V is cut back by 5 bases and J by 4 bases, with 8 bases in the junction unmatched. One collaborating source in Seattle enrolled patients while the patients were actively infected and followed the patients over time throughout the course of disease. Collaborating institutions collected whole blood in K2EDTA tubes following their own protocols. For TCRbeta analysis, collaborators shipped samples as frozen whole blood, isolated PBMCs, or DNA extracted from either of those sample types.

The source of the sample is a study of blood T cell repertoires in COVID-19 (dated by TCRdb to between 2020 and 2021). With regard to the full study: Samples covering the acute and convalescent phases of COVID-19 were provided by collaborators in the United States, Italy and Spain. The material from the prospective study consisted of cDNA or gDNA derived from T cells, B-cell-depleted T cells, or PBMCs. Subjects who had been exposed to COVID-19, were actively infected with it, or had recovered from it provided the deeply sampled blood TCRbeta repertoires that made up the dataset. The repertoires were released in a freely available public database meant as a resource for research on the immune response to SARS-CoV-2. Samples came from the ongoing ImmuneRACE study (first 160 participants) plus 1,254 subjects from 6 global collaborators. A de-identified subject ID, COVID-19 status, age in years and sex were almost always included in the sample metadata. Where available, HLA class I and class II types were obtained from metadata supplied by the sample provider rather than from assay-based typing. What the work shows at the level of the full study, not this receptor alone: How much clinical and demographic metadata was included differed by source and by participant, and the metadata was provided uncurated.

TCRbeta CDR3 regions were amplified from genomic DNA by means of the immunoSEQ Assay, a bias-controlled multiplex PCR. The authors processed their data as follows. The number of nucleated cells in each sample was estimated by amplification of reference gene primers within the assay. Sequence reads were collapsed and filtered to measure the absolute abundance of every unique TCRbeta CDR3 rearrangement. For each sample, productive Simpson clonality was calculated as the square root of Simpson's diversity index over productive rearrangements. Sourced from immuneACCESS, this table was stored by TCRdb with only in-frame sequences that have V and J called. A share of the clones is absent; for the studies checked, an unresolved V gene accounts for under half, and the remainder has no known explanation. V, J and clone size derive from that table, while D and trimming were established from the DNA sequence. This sample gives approximately 190,000 clones in total; more than 75% of them show up just once. The ten largest clones represent roughly 8% of the sample.

The chain is assembled from TRBV18 and TRBJ1-3; the central 7 bases match TRBD1. This TCR derives from a woman aged 60-75 years with COVID-19, enrolled during active disease. The specimen sequenced was peripheral blood. The sequenced DNA: TGTGCCAGCTCAGACAGGGCTCTCTCAGGAAACACCATATATTTT. Its protein product is CASSDRALSGNTIYF. The variable domain in full, with residues beyond the CDR3 obtained from the reference TRBV18 and TRBJ1-3 genes, is NAGVMQNPRHLVRRRGQEARLRCSPMKGHSHVYWYRQLPEEGLKFMVYLQKENIIDESGMPKERFSAEFPKEGPSILRIQQVVRGDSAAYFCASSDRALSGNTIYFGEGSWLTVV.